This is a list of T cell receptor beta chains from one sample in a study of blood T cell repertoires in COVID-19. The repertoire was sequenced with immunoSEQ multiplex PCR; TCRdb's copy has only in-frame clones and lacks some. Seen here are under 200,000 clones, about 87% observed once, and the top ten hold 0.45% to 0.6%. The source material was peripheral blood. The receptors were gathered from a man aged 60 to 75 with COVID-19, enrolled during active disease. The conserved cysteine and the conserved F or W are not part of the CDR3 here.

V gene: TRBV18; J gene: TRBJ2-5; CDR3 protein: ASSPTNIIGGPRETQY
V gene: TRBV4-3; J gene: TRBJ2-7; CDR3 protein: ASSRGTSGIGEQY
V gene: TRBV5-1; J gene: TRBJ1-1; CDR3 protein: ASSRTGDQTEAF
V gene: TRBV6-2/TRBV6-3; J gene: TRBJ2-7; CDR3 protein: ASSRSYRGLEQY
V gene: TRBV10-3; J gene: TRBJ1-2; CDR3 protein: AINDGGSSGYT
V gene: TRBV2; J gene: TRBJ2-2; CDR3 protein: ASTLTTGTGELF
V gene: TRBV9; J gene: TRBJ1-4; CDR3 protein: ASSPSSGDNEKLF
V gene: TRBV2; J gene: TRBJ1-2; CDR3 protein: ASESGGLGYT
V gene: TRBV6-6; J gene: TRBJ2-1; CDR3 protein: ASSYRTSGGGNEQF
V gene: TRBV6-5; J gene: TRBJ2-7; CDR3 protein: ASSYSVPDRSYEQY
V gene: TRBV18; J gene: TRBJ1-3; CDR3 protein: ASSFTGDSGNTIY
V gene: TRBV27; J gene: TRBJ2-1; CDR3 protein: ASSLGLARYNEQF
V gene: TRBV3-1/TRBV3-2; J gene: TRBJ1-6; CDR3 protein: ASSLTIYNSPLH
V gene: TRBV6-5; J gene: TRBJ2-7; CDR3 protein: ASRPPSGYEQY
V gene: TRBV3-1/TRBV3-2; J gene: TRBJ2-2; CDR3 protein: ASSRTTGTGELF
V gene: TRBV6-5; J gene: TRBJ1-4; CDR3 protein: ASSYSGAPVEKLF
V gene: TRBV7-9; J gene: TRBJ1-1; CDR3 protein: ASSYLQGTNTEAF
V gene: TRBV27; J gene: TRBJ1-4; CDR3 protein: ASSSYAAEDEKLF
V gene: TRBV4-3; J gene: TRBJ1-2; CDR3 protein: ASSQVTARINYGYT
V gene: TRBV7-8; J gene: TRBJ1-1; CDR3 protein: ASSSPSRGGGTEAF
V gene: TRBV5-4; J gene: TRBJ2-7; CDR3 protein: ASSPGHTYEQY
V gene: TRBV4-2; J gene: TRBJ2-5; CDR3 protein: ASSHATTSGKETQY
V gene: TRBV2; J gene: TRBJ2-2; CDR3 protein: ASTWTSGRAGELF
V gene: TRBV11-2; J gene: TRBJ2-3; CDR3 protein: ASARAPADTQY
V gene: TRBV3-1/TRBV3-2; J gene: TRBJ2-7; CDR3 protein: ASSQGVVGSYEQY
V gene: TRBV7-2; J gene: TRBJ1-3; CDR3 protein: ASSLGDRVGSGNTIY
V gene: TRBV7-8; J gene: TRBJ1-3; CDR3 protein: ASSPISGSGNTIY
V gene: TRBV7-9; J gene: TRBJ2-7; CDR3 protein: ASAGVRGRREQY
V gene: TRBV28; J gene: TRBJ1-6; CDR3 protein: ASTPYGQGGSPLH
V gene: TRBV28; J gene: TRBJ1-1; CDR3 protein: ASSPGAGDRGRYEAF
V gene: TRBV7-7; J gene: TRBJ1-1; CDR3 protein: ASSFSLNTEAF
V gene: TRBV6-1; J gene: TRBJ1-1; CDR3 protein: ASSELLAF
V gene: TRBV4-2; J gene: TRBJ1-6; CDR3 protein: ASSQEFVRVGSPLH
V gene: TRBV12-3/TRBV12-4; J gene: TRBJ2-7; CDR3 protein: ASSQVGEQY
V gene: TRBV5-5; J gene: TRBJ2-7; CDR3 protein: ASSPTVYEQY
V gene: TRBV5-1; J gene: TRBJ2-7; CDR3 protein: ASSLGGGAKQYEQY
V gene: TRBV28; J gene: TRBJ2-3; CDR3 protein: ASIEGGTDTQY
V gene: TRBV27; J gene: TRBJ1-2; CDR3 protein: ASSLEGFGGYT
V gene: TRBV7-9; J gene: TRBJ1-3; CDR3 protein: ASSFPRSSGNTIY
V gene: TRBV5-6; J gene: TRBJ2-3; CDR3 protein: ASSIKLAVGTDTQY
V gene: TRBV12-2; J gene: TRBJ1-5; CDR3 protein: ASRLILDRVGQPQH
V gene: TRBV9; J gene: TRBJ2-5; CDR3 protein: ASSVSGGRQETQY
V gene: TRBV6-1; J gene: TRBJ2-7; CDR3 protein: ASSEITSALVEQY
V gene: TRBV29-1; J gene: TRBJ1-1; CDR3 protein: SVGQAMNTEAF
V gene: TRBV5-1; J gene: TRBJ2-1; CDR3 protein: ASSRTGGKYNEQF